A selection of T cell receptor beta chains follows, all from one sample in a study of blood T cell repertoires in COVID-19. This table comes from immunoSEQ multiplex PCR, and its TCRdb copy is limited to in-frame clones, with some not included. The sample has 45,000 to 65,000 clones, around 90% seen once. Sequencing was performed on peripheral blood. The receptor source for this set is a human donor with acute or convalescent COVID-19. The donor label of this sample is uncertain. Each CDR3 is given without its conserved first and last residue.

TRBV7-9,TRBJ2-4,ASSLRAGQAKNIQY
TRBV5-1,TRBJ2-3,ASSPGLAGAIDTQY
TRBV7-2,TRBJ2-1,ASSLGAGIDTEQF
TRBV6-2/TRBV6-3,TRBJ1-1,ASSYRTGATEAF
TRBV25-1,TRBJ1-2,ASSGGGDRFGYGYT
TRBV5-4,TRBJ1-5,ASSLQGLGQPQH
TRBV13,TRBJ2-3,ATQYLAGLSTDTQY
TRBV5-4,TRBJ2-7,ASSSGTSGTSGEQY
TRBV15,TRBJ2-3,ATLAGAKSTDTQY
TRBV24-1,TRBJ2-1,ATSVDRGYYNEQF
TRBV5-1,TRBJ2-5,ASNAQTGQETQY
TRBV10-2,TRBJ1-6,ASSETGNSPLH
TRBV6-5,TRBJ2-7,ASSTSYYEQY
TRBV6-1,TRBJ1-5,ASSDGHSNQPQH
TRBV3-1/TRBV3-2,TRBJ2-5,ASSQEGAIKGGLQETQY
TRBV7-3,TRBJ1-6,ASSTGQSNSPLH
TRBV19,TRBJ1-1,ASTVPPSGEAF
TRBV28,TRBJ2-2,ASSSILQVTGELF
TRBV3-1/TRBV3-2,TRBJ2-5,ASTPPSRGETQY
TRBV6-4,TRBJ1-2,ASSDSDRGPRGYT
TRBV18,TRBJ2-1,ASSRDTYNEQF
TRBV2,TRBJ2-7,ASSELAFGEY
TRBV3-1/TRBV3-2,TRBJ2-1,ASSHRGQYNEQF
TRBV7-9,TRBJ2-7,ASSQSGRAAYEQY
TRBV18,TRBJ2-5,ASSPNRGSNGETQY